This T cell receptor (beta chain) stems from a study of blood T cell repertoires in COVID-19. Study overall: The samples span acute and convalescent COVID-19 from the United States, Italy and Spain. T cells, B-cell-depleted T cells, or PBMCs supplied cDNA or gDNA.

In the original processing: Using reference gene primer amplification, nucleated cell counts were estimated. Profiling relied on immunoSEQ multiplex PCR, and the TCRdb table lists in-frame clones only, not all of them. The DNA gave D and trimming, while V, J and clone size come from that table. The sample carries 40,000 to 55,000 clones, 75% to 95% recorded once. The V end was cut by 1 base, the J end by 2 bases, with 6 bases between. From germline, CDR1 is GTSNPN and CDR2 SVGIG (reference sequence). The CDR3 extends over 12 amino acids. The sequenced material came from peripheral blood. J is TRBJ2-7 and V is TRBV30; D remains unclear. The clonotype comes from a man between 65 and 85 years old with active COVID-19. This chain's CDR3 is CAWSALTYEQYF. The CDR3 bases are TGTGCCTGGAGTGCTTTAACCTACGAGCAGTACTTC.